A single sample gave rise to the 23 T cell receptor beta chains below, sequenced in a study of identical twins. TCRdb used MiXCR to reprocess the 5' RACE reads, holding one entry per CDR3 protein. Of approximately 500,000 distinct CDR3 sequences listed, around 15% are singletons. A further study also used this sample, focusing on yellow fever vaccine responses in identical twins.

Sequencing was carried out using CD4+ T cells sorted from blood. These receptors all come from a woman aged 18-29 years in good health.

This clonotype has a count of ten or more. The chain carries TRBV4-2 and TRBJ2-7; D call uncertain. CDR1 and CDR2 from the germline V gene are LGHNA and YNFKEQ. This CDR3 spans 17 amino acids. V was cut by 3 bases and J by 1 base, with 19 bases left in between. CDR3 nucleotide sequence: TGTGCCAGCAGCCAGGGCTTTTTTGCGGAGACGTCCTACGAGCAGTACTTC. It encodes CASSQGFFAETSYEQYF.

This clonotype has a handful of counts. In DNA, the CDR3 is TGCGCCAGCAGCCAGGGACGCCTGAGCTCCTACAATGAGCAGTTCTTC. It encodes CASSQGRLSSYNEQFF. J is TRBJ2-1 and V is TRBV5-1; possibly TRBD1 or TRBD2 for D (5 bases each). The V end lost 4 bases, the J end lost 0 bases, and 14 bases lay between the germline ends. CDR1 SGHRS and CDR2 YFSETQ come from the germline V gene. The CDR3 totals 16 residues.

In this sample, this clonotype turned up a few times. This chain connects TRBV27 to TRBJ2-7; 9 bases are shared with TRBD2. This CDR3 region has 15 residues. Germline values: CDR1 MNHEY, CDR2 SMNVEV (reference sequence). V trimming: 2 bases; J trimming: 4 bases; junction bases outside the gene matches: 6. As DNA, the CDR3 is TGTGCCAGCAGTTTAGCTAGCGGGGACTCTTACGAGCAGTACGTC. This codes for CASSLASGDSYEQYV.

V usage is TRBV10-3 and J usage is TRBJ2-2, with D hard to call. The CDR3 has 16 residues. Germline V gene data show CDR1 as ENHRY and CDR2 as SYGVKD. V was trimmed by 3 bases and J by 0 bases, leaving 11 bases between them. CDR3 in amino acids: CAISESRATNTGELFF. The CDR3 bases are TGTGCCATCAGTGAATCTAGGGCCACGAACACCGGGGAGCTGTTTTTT.

The chain has TRBV20-1 and TRBJ2-1; the match to TRBD2 covers 11 bases. V gave up 0 bases and J gave up 6 bases; unmatched junction bases: 10. This CDR3 has 17 amino acids. The germline gives CDR1 DFQATT, CDR2 SNEGSKA (reference sequence). CDR3 coding DNA: TGCAGTGCTAGAGATTTCAGGACTAGCGGGTTTGTCAATGAGCAGTTCTTC. Its protein is CSARDFRTSGFVNEQFF.

The chain recombines TRBV20-1 with TRBJ2-3; D might be TRBD1 (6 bases). With 6 bases removed from V and 0 bases from J, the gap between germline ends came to 13 bases. The V gene's germline CDR1 is DFQATT and CDR2 SNEGSKA (reference sequence). This CDR3 is 14 amino acids long. CDR3 protein: CSAPVDSSTDTQYF. In nucleotides, the CDR3 is TGCAGTGCCCCTGTGGACAGTAGCACAGATACGCAGTATTTT.

The CDR3 DNA sequence: TGTGCCAGCAGCGTAGGTGAAGGACAGCTACTTAATGAAAAACTGTTTTTT. Residues: CASSVGEGQLLNEKLFF. The chain carries TRBV9 and TRBJ1-4, with TRBD1 as a possible D gene (6 bases). The CDR3 contains 17 residues. Trimming stripped 0 bases from V and 4 bases from J, with 16 bases between. The germline V gene has CDR1 SGDLS and CDR2 YYNGEE.

This clonotype was detected many times. The genes are TRBV29-1 and TRBJ2-1; D could derive from TRBD1 or TRBD2 (5 bases each). Germline lookup yields CDR1 SQVTM and CDR2 ANQGSEA. The germline V and J ends were trimmed by 7 bases and 7 bases, with 14 bases remaining between them. The CDR3 totals 12 residues. DNA for the CDR3: TGCAGCGGGGGGTGGGGTCATAATGAGCAGTTCTTC. This translates into CSGGWGHNEQFF.

This clonotype came up a few times. The chain joins TRBV20-1 to TRBJ2-1, with TRBD2 identical over 12 bases. Losses at the gene ends were 5 bases for V and 7 bases for J; bases not matched to a gene: 12. Looked up from germline, CDR1 is DFQATT and CDR2 is SNEGSKA (reference sequence). This CDR3 has 16 residues. The CDR3 region has the DNA TGCAGTGCTGTCCGACCTAGCGGGAGGGCGAGGAATGAGCAGTTCTTC. Protein product: CSAVRPSGRARNEQFF.

This clonotype was counted only a few times. V is TRBV28 and J is TRBJ2-1; D may match TRBD1 or TRBD2 (5 bases each). Germline values: CDR1 MDHEN, CDR2 SYDVKM. V was trimmed by 1 base and J by 5 bases, leaving 24 bases between them. The CDR3 consists of 19 residues. Written as DNA, the CDR3 is TGTGCCAGCAGTTTATCGGGTTTCGGGGCGGGCCTGAAAAACAATGAGCAGTTCTTC. Amino acids: CASSLSGFGAGLKNNEQFF.

Only a few counts were recorded for this clonotype. In nucleotides, the CDR3 is TGTGCCAGCAGCCCTGCGGAGACGCCCCTGGGCGAGCAGTACTTC. It translates to CASSPAETPLGEQYF. The chain is built from TRBV3-1 and TRBJ2-7; D is uncertain. The CDR3 has 15 amino acids. The V gene's germline CDR1 is LGHDT and CDR2 YNNKEL (reference sequence). Trimming removed 4 bases from V and 6 bases from J, with 19 bases in between.

The chain couples TRBV20-1 to TRBJ2-7; 11 nucleotides agree with TRBD2. Germline V lookup: CDR1 DFQATT, CDR2 SNEGSKA (reference sequence). The CDR3 spans 15 residues. With V trimmed by 3 bases and J by 5 bases, 9 bases remained unmatched. The CDR3 DNA is TGCAGTGCTAGTATGCCGACTAGCGGGGACCACGAGCAGTACGTC. It codes for CSASMPTSGDHEQYV.

This clonotype was counted between two and nine times. The chain joins TRBV7-2 to TRBJ2-6; no firm D call. Germline V gives CDR1 SGHTA, CDR2 FQGNSA. The ends were cut back, 11 bases at V and 1 base at J, with 0 bases in the middle. The CDR3 length is 10 residues. CDR3 sequence: CASGANVLTF. DNA for the CDR3: TGTGCCTCTGGGGCCAACGTCCTGACTTTC.

The chain recombines TRBV7-8 with TRBJ2-7; the D gene is possibly TRBD2 (5 bases). The CDR3 contains 13 residues. Germline CDR1 SGHVS, CDR2 FQNEAQ. Trimming cost V 5 bases and J 2 bases, with 10 bases left between them. CDR3 DNA sequence: TGTGCCAGCAGCCTATTCGGGACCTACGAGCAGTACTTC. This translates into CASSLFGTYEQYF.

This clonotype came up a few times. This chain links TRBV5-1 with TRBJ1-4; tentative D call: TRBD1 (5 bases). CDR3 length: 14 amino acids. Trimming pared 4 bases from V and 5 bases from J, leaving 12 bases between. Germline-derived CDR1 and CDR2 are SGHRS and YFSETQ. The CDR3 DNA follows: TGCGCCAGCAGCAGGGAGAGACAGAATGAAAAACTGTTTTTT. It is translated as CASSRERQNEKLFF.

This clonotype has only a few counts. The rearrangement joins TRBV5-1 to TRBJ2-1; 8 bases line up with TRBD2. With 1 base clipped from V and 8 bases from J, the junction kept 2 bases outside the gene matches. In germline, CDR1 is SGHRS, CDR2 YFSETQ. This CDR3 region has 13 residues. The CDR3 bases are TGCGCCAGCAGCTTGAGCGGGAGCGATGAGCAGTTCTTC. Translation gives CASSLSGSDEQFF.

V gene TRBV4-2 combines with J gene TRBJ2-6; 8 bases agree with TRBD2. CDR1 is LGHNA, CDR2 YNFKEQ, per germline. V trimming: 1 base; J trimming: 1 base; junction bases outside the gene matches: 12. This CDR3 region has 20 residues. The CDR3 protein is CASSQVGIGGAKSGANVLTF. CDR3 DNA sequence: TGTGCCAGCAGCCAAGTGGGGATCGGGGGGGCTAAGTCTGGGGCCAACGTCCTGACTTTC.

This clonotype has just a few counts. V and J are TRBV7-3 and TRBJ2-2, with 13 bases lining up with TRBD2. This CDR3 comprises 17 residues. Germline V gene data show CDR1 as SGHTA and CDR2 as FQGTGA. The trim removed 4 bases at V and 4 bases at J, leaving 6 bases unmatched. CDR3 bases: TGTGCCAGCAGCTCCACGCGGACTAGCGGGAGCACCGGGGAGCTGTTTTTT. Encoded protein: CASSSTRTSGSTGELFF.

V and J are TRBV5-1 and TRBJ1-4, with D maybe TRBD1 (6 bases). Trimming took off 4 bases at V and 5 bases at J, with 9 bases between the two ends. The length of the CDR3 is 13 residues. Germline V lookup: CDR1 SGHRS, CDR2 YFSETQ. CDR3 nucleotides: TGCGCCAGCAGCCGTGGGGGCAATGAAAAACTGTTTTTT. The encoded protein is CASSRGGNEKLFF.

This clonotype was seen ten or more times. This chain uses TRBV4-2 with TRBJ1-2; possible D gene TRBD1, 5 bases. CDR3 length: 17 amino acids. V lost 1 base and J lost 2, with 17 bases in between. Germline V gives CDR1 LGHNA, CDR2 YNFKEQ. This CDR3 is CASSQGPRVKTNYGYTF. DNA of the CDR3: TGTGCCAGCAGCCAAGGGCCCAGGGTTAAAACGAACTATGGCTACACCTTC.

The V and J genes are TRBV12-3 or TRBV12-4 and TRBJ1-1; TRBD1 aligns across 10 bases. The CDR3 covers 16 residues. J gave up 5 bases and V 6 bases, and 12 bases lay outside the gene matches. In DNA, the CDR3 is TGTGCCAGCAGCAGCCTGACAGGGGGCTGGGGGACTGAAGCTTTCTTT. This gives the protein CASSSLTGGWGTEAFF.

Only a few counts were recorded for this clonotype. This chain links TRBV20-1 with TRBJ1-1; D unresolved. Germline lookup yields CDR1 DFQATT and CDR2 SNEGSKA (reference sequence). This CDR3 contains 11 residues. The V end was cut by 3 bases, the J end by 6 bases, with 8 bases between. Here the CDR3 DNA reads TGCAGTGCTAGGAGACTATCTGAAGCTTTCTTT. This codes for CSARRLSEAFF.

J is TRBJ1-5 and V is TRBV2; D is undetermined. The V gene's germline CDR1 is SNHLY and CDR2 FYNNEI. Trimming took off 1 base at V and 7 bases at J, with 11 bases between the two ends. There are 14 residues in the CDR3. For the CDR3, the DNA is TGTGCCAGCAGTGAAGTTGGGGTGAAACAGCCCCAGCATTTT. This translates into CASSEVGVKQPQHF.